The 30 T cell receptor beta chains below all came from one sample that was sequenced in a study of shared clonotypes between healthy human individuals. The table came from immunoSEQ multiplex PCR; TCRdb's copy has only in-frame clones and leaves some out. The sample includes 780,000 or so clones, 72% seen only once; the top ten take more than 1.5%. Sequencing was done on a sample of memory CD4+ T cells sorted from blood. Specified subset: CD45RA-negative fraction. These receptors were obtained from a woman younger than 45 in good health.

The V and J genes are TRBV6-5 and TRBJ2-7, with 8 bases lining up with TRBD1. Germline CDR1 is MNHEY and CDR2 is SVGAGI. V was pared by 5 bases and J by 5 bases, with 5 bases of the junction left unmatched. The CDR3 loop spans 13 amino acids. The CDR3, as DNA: TGTGCCAGCAGTGAGCAACAGGGGGACGAGCAGTACTTC. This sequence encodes CASSEQQGDEQYF.

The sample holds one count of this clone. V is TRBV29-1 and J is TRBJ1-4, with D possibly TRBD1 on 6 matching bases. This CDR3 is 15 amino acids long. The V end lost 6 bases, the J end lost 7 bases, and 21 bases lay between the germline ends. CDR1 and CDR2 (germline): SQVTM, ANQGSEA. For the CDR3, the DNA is TGCAGCGTCAATGGAGGTCTAGGGGGTTCTGAAAAACTGTTTTTT. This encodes CSVNGGLGGSEKLFF.

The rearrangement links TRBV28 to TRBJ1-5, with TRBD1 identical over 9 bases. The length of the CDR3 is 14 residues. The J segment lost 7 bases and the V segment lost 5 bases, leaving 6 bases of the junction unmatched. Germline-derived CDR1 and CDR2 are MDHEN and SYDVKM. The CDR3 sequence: CASSPTGGGQPQHF. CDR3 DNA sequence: TGTGCCAGCAGTCCTACAGGGGGCGGGCAGCCCCAGCATTTT.

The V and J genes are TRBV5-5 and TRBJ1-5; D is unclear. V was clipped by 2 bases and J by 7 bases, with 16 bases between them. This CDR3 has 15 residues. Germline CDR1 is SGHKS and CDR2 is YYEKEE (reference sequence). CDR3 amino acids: CASSLVVGYKQPQHF. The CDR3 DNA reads TGTGCCAGCAGCTTAGTCGTGGGATATAAGCAGCCCCAGCATTTT.

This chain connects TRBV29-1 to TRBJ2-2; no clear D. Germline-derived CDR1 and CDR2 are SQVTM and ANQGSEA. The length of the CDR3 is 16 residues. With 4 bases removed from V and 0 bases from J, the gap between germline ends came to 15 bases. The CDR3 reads CSVALNRYANTGELFF. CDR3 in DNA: TGCAGCGTTGCGCTTAACCGATACGCGAACACCGGGGAGCTGTTTTTT.

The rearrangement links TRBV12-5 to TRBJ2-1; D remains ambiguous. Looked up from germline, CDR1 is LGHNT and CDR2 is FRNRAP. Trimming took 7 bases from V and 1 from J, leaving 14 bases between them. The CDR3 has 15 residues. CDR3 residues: CASAQDSASYNEQFF. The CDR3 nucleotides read TGTGCTAGTGCCCAAGACTCCGCTTCCTACAATGAGCAGTTCTTC. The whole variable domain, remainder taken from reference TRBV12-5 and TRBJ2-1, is DARVTQTPRHKVTEMGQEVTMRCQPILGHNTVFWYRQTMMQGLELLAYFRNRAPLDDSGMPKDRFSAEMPDATLATLKIQPSEPRDSAVYFCASAQDSASYNEQFFGPGTRLTVL.

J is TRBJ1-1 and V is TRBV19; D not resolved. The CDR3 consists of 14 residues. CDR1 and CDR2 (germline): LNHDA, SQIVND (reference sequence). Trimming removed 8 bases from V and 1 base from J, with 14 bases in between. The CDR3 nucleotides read TGTGCCAGTGGGAAGCCCGATGGGAACACTGAAGCTTTCTTT. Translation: CASGKPDGNTEAFF.

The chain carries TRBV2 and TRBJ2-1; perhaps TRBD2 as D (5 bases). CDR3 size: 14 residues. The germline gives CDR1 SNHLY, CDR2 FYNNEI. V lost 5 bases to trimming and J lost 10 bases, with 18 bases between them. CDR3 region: CASSSKTNLREQFF. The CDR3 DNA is TGTGCCAGCAGTTCAAAGACTAACCTGAGGGAGCAGTTCTTC.

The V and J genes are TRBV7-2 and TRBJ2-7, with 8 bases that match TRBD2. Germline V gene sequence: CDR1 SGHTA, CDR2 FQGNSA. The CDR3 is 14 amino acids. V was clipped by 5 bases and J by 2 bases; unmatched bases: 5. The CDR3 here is CASSVTSGPYEQYF. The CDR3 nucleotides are TGTGCCAGCAGCGTCACTAGCGGCCCCTACGAGCAGTACTTC.

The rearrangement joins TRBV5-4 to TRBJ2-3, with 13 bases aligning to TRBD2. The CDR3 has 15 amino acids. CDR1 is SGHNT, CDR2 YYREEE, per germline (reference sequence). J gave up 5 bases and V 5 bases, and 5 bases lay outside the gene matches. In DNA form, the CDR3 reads TGTGCCAGCAGGTCCACTAGCGGGAGGGTAGATACGCAGTATTTT. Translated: CASRSTSGRVDTQYF. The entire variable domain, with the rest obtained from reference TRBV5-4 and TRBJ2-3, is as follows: ETGVTQSPTHLIKTRGQQVTLRCSSQSGHNTVSWYQQALGQGPQFIFQYYREEENGRGNFPPRFSGLQFPNYSSELNVNALELDDSALYLCASRSTSGRVDTQYFGPGTRLTVL.

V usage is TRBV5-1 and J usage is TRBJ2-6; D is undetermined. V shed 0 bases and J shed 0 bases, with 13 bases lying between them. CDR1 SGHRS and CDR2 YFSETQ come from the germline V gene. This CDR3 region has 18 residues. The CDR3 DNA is TGCGCCAGCAGCTTGGTCCGACCTGCTATCTCTGGGGCCAACGTCCTGACTTTC. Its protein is CASSLVRPAISGANVLTF.

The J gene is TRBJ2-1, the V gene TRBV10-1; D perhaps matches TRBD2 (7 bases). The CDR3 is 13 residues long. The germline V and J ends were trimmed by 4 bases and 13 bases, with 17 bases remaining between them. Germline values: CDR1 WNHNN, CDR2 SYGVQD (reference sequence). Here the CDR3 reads CASSVTGGTLQFF. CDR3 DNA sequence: TGCGCCAGCAGTGTAACGGGGGGCACCCTTCAGTTCTTC.

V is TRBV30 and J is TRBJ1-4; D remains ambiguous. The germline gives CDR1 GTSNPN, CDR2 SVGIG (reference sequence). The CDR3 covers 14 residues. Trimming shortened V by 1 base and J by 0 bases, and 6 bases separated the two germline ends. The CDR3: CAWSDGATNEKLFF. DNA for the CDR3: TGTGCCTGGAGTGACGGGGCAACTAATGAAAAACTGTTTTTT.

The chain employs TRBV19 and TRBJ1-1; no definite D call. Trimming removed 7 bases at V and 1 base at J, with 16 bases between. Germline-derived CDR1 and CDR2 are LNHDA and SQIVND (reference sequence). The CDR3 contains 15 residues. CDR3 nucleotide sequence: TGTGCCAGTACCTCCGGACGACGGGGGAACACTGAAGCTTTCTTT. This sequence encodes CASTSGRRGNTEAFF.

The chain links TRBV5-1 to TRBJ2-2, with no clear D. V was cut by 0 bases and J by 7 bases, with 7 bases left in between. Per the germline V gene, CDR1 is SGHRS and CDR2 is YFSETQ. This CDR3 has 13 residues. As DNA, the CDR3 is TGCGCCAGCAGCTTGGGGTCGGGCGGGGAGCTGTTTTTT. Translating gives CASSLGSGGELFF.

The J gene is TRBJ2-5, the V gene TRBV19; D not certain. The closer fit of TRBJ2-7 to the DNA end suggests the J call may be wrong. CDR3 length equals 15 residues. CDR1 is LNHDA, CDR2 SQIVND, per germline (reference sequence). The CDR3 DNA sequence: TGTGCCAGTAGTATAGGAGGCAGCCTCTCCTACGAGCAGTACTTC. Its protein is CASSIGGSLSYEQYF.

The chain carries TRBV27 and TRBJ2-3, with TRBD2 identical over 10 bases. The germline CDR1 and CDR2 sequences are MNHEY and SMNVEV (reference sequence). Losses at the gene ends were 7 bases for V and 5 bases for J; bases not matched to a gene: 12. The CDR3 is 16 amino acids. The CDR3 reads CASTRGTSARGDTQYF. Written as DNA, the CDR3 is TGTGCCAGCACCCGAGGGACTAGCGCACGGGGAGATACGCAGTATTTT.

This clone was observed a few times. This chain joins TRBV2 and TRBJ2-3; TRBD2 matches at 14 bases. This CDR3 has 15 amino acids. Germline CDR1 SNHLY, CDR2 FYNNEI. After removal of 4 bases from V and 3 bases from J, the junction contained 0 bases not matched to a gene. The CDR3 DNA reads TGTGCCAGCAGTGGACTAGCGGGAGGGACAGATACGCAGTATTTT. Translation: CASSGLAGGTDTQYF.

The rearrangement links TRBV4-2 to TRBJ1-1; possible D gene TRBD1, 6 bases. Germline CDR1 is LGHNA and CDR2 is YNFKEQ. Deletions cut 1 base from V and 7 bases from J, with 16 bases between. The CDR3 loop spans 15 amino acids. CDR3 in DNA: TGTGCCAGCAGCCAAGGTAACAGGGATTTGGTTGAAGCTTTCTTT. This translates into CASSQGNRDLVEAFF.

The CDR3 reads CASSRDRAGEQYF. The CDR3 DNA reads TGTGCCAGCAGCCGGGACAGGGCAGGGGAGCAGTACTTC. This chain joins TRBV7-9 and TRBJ2-7; the match to TRBD1 covers 9 bases. V lost 5 bases to trimming and J lost 7 bases; unmatched junction nucleotides: 6. This CDR3 has 13 amino acids. Germline-derived CDR1 and CDR2 are SEHNR and FQNEAQ (reference sequence).

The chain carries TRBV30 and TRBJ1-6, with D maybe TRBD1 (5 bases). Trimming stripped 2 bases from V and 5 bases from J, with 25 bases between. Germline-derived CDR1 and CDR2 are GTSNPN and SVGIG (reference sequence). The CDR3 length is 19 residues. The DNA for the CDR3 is TGTGCCTGGAGTACCTCGGTAGGACAAATCCTACTAAATAATTCACCCCTCCACTTT. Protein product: CAWSTSVGQILLNNSPLHF.

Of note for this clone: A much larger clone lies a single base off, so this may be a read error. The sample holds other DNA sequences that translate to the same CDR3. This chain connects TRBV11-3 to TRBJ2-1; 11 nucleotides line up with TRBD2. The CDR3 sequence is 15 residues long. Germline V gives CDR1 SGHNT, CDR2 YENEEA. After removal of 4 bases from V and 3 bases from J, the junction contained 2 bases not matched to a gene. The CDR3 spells CASSSGLADYNEQFF. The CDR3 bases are TGTGCCAGCAGCTCGGGACTAGCGGACTACAATGAGCAGTTCTTC. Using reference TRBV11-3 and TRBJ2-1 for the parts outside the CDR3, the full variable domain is EAGVVQSPRYKIIEKKQPVAFWCNPISGHNTLYWYLQNLGQGPELLIRYENEEAVDDSQLPKDRFSAERLKGVDSTLKIQPAELGDSAVYLCASSSGLADYNEQFFGPGTRLTVL.

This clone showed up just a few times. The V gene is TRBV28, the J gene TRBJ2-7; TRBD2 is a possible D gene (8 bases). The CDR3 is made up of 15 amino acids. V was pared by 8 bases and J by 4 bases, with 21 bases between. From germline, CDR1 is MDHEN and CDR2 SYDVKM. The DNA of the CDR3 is TGTGCCAGCGCTGGGGCGGGGGGACAGAGTTACGAGCAGTACTTC. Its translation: CASAGAGGQSYEQYF.

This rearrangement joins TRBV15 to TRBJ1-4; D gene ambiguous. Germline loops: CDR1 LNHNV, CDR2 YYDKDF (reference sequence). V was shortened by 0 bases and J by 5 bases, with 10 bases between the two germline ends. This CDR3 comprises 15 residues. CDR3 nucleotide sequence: TGTGCCACCAGCAGAGATAGGCAGGTGAATGAAAAACTGTTTTTT. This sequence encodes CATSRDRQVNEKLFF.

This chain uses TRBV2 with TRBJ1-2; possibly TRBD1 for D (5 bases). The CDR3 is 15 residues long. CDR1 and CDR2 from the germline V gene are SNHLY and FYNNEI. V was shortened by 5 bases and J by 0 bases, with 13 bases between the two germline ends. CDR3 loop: CASSFQGHSNYGYTF. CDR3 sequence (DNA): TGTGCCAGCAGTTTTCAAGGACACTCTAACTATGGCTACACCTTC.

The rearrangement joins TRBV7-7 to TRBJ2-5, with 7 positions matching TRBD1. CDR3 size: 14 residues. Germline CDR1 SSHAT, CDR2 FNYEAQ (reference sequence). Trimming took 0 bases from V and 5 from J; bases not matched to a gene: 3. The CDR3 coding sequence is TGTGCCAGCAGCTTAGCGGGACAGTTGGAGACCCAGTACTTC. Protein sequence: CASSLAGQLETQYF.

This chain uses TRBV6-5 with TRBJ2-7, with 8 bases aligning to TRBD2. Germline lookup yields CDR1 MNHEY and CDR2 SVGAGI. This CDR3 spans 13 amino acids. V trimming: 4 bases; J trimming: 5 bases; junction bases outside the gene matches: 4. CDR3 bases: TGTGCCAGCAGTTCTTATAGCGGGAACGAGCAGTACTTC. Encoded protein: CASSSYSGNEQYF.

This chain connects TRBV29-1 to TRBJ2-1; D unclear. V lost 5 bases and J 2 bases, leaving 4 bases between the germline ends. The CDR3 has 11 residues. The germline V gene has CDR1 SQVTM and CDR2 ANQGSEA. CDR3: CSVSAYNEQFF. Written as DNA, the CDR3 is TGCAGCGTTTCTGCCTACAATGAGCAGTTCTTC.

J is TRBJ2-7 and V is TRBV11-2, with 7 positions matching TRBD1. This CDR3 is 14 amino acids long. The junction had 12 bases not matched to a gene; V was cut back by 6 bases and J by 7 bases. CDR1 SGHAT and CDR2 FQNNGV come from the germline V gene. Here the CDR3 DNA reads TGTGCCAGCAGGTTCCCGGGCCAGACAGGGGAGCAGTACTTC. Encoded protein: CASRFPGQTGEQYF.

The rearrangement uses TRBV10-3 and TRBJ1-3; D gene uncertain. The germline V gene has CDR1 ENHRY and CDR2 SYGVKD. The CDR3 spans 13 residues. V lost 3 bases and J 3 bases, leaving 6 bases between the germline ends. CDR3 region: CAISDVSGNTIYF. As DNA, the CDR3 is TGTGCCATCAGTGATGTCAGTGGAAACACCATATATTTT.